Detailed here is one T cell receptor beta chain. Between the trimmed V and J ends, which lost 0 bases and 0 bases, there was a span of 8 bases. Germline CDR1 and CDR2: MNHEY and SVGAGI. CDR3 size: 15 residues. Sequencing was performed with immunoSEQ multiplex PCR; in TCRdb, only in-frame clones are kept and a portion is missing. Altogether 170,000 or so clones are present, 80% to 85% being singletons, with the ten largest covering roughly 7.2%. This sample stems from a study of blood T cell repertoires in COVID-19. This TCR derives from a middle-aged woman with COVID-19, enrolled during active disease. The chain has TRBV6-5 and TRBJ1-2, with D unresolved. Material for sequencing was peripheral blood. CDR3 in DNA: TGTGCCAGCAGTTACTCGGCAGGTACTAACTATGGCTACACCTTC. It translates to CASSYSAGTNYGYTF.